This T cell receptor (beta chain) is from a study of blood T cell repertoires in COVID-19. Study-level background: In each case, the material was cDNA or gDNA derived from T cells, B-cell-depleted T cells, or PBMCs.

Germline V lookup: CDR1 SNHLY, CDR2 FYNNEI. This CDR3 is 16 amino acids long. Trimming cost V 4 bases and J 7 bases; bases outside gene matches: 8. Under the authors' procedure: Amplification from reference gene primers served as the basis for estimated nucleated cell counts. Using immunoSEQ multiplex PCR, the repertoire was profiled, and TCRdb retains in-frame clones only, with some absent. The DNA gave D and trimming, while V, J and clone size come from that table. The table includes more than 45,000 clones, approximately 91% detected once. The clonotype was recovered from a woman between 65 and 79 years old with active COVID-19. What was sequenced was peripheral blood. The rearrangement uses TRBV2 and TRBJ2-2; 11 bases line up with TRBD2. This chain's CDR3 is CASSGLLAGDGGELFF. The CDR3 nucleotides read TGTGCCAGCAGTGGTTTACTAGCGGGAGACGGCGGGGAGCTGTTTTTT.